The sequence of this TCR beta chain was determined in a study of T cells in narcolepsy. In the study overall: Patients with NT1 or NT2 and healthy control donors were enrolled. Study results and caveats: Autoreactive HCRT-specific and TRIB2-specific clonotypes were marked in same-patient CSF-versus-blood CD4+ comparisons. Autoreactive clonotypes reportedly recurred in blood of same and different patients, not controls. No autoreactive T cell clone sequences appeared in some memory CD4+ repertoires.

Libraries were prepared by immunoSEQ multiplex PCR; TCRdb keeps only in-frame clonotypes and omits some of them. The table has 30,000 to 45,000 clones, 70% to 90% seen once. Germline CDR1 is MNHNS and CDR2 is SASEGT. Unmatched junction bases numbered 6, after V lost 5 bases and J lost 0 bases. CDR3 size: 15 residues. About this clone: Its antigen is not known.

The clonotype originates from a human donor with narcolepsy. The source material was CD45RA- memory CD4+ T cells from PBMCs. The J gene is TRBJ2-5, the V gene TRBV6-1; 7 bases align to TRBD2. The CDR3: CASSPQRGYQETQYF. DNA of the CDR3: TGTGCCAGCAGTCCCCAGCGGGGTTACCAAGAGACCCAGTACTTC.